These 8 T cell receptor beta chains were all obtained from the same sample, sequenced in a study of neoadjuvant anti-PD-1 for oral cavity cancer. The method was immunoSEQ multiplex PCR; TCRdb's version includes in-frame clones alone and lacks a portion of them. The sample contains approximately 13,000 clones, about 61% of which appear only once. The sequencing used PBMCs, collected before nivolumab (anti-PD-1) treatment. The receptor set was obtained from a person aged 35-80 years with oral cavity squamous cell carcinoma.

This clone was found once. V and J are TRBV27 and TRBJ2-5, with D unresolved. Germline V gives CDR1 MNHEY, CDR2 SMNVEV (reference sequence). CDR3 length: 15 residues. Trimming stripped 0 bases from V and 4 bases from J, with 12 bases between. CDR3 sequence reads: CASSLSWASRETQYF. The CDR3 region has the DNA TGTGCCAGCAGTTTATCGTGGGCCTCCAGAGAGACCCAGTACTTC.

This clone has more than one count but fewer than ten. The V gene is TRBV11-2, the J gene TRBJ1-1, with 7 nucleotides matching TRBD1. Trimming cost V 3 bases and J 2 bases; bases outside gene matches: 6. The CDR3 runs to 15 residues. The germline V gene has CDR1 SGHAT and CDR2 FQNNGV. The DNA of the CDR3 is TGTGCCAGCAGCTTCTCGGGACAGCAAAACACTGAAGCTTTCTTT. Amino acid sequence: CASSFSGQQNTEAFF.

The chain couples TRBV28 to TRBJ2-7; D ambiguous. The CDR3 consists of 14 residues. In germline, CDR1 is MDHEN, CDR2 SYDVKM. The V end was cut by 3 bases, the J end by 2 bases, with 11 bases between. The CDR3 sequence is CASSFLLGTYEQYF. In nucleotides, the CDR3 is TGTGCCAGCAGTTTCCTCCTAGGGACCTACGAGCAGTACTTC.

The V call is TRBV28, the J call TRBJ1-2, with 7 nucleotides matching TRBD1. Germline assignment: CDR1 MDHEN and CDR2 SYDVKM. This CDR3 has 13 residues. Trimming at V came to 10 bases and at J to 1 base, leaving 6 bases not matched to a gene. The DNA of the CDR3 is TGTGCCACCGAGGGGGCTCTTAACTATGGCTACACCTTC. Translation: CATEGALNYGYTF.

This clone was counted between two and nine times. The chain uses TRBV11-2 and TRBJ1-3; D call uncertain. Trimming stripped 4 bases from V and 4 bases from J, with 5 bases between. Per the germline V gene, CDR1 is SGHAT and CDR2 is FQNNGV. This CDR3 spans 12 amino acids. CDR3 DNA: TGTGCCAGCAGCTCACGAGGAAACACCATATATTTT. This codes for CASSSRGNTIYF.

V is TRBV28 and J is TRBJ1-2, with 10 positions matching TRBD1. The V gene's germline CDR1 is MDHEN and CDR2 SYDVKM. V shed 3 bases, J shed 4 bases, and the junction held 8 bases outside the gene matches. The CDR3 has 16 residues. CDR3: CASSLTGDRGSYGYTF. The CDR3 region has the DNA TGTGCCAGCAGTTTGACAGGGGACAGGGGAAGCTATGGCTACACCTTC.

The chain recombines TRBV11-3 with TRBJ2-1; 10 bases are shared with TRBD2. Germline V lookup: CDR1 SGHNT, CDR2 YENEEA. V shed 3 bases and J 0 bases; nucleotides not matched to a gene: 2. CDR3 length: 16 residues. The CDR3 DNA sequence: TGTGCCAGCAGCTTCTCTAGCGGGAGCTCCTACAATGAGCAGTTCTTC. It is translated as CASSFSSGSSYNEQFF.

The J gene is TRBJ1-2, the V gene TRBV6-5; 7 nucleotides align to TRBD1. CDR3 length equals 16 residues. V shed 3 bases and J 5 bases; nucleotides not matched to a gene: 12. Germline CDR1 is MNHEY and CDR2 is SVGAGI. CDR3 in DNA: TGTGCCAGCAGTTATGGCGGACAGGCCTCTGGGTATGGCTACACCTTC. Protein sequence: CASSYGGQASGYGYTF.